The next 9 T cell receptor beta chains were all read from a single sample in a study of CD8 T cells in Susac syndrome. RNA, at roughly 0.5 to 1 ug, was reverse transcribed with random hexamers. Via MiXCR, TCRdb re-called the immunoSEQ multiplex PCR reads, giving one row per CDR3 protein. Of around 180,000 distinct CDR3 sequences detected, 94% appear once; the ten largest clones hold 0.1% to 0.13%. Material: CD4+ T cells from PBMCs. These receptors originate from a human donor with Susac syndrome.

V usage is TRBV20-1 and J usage is TRBJ2-5; D remains unclear. Trimming removed 0 bases from V and 2 bases from J, with 10 bases in between. Germline V CDR1 and CDR2: DFQATT, SNEGSKA (reference sequence). This CDR3 is built from 14 residues. The CDR3: CSARDLVRQETQYF. CDR3 coding DNA: TGCAGTGCTAGAGATCTGGTGCGGCAAGAGACCCAGTACTTC.

The CDR3 loop reads CASSPDGVSTDTQYF. The CDR3 DNA is TGTGCCAGCAGCCCCGATGGAGTTAGCACAGATACGCAGTATTTT. V is TRBV5-4 and J is TRBJ2-3; no clear D gene. Germline V gene data show CDR1 as SGHNT and CDR2 as YYREEE (reference sequence). The V end was cut by 4 bases, the J end by 0 bases, with 12 bases between. CDR3 length: 15 residues.

This chain links TRBV9 with TRBJ2-7, with 8 positions matching TRBD1. V was clipped by 0 bases and J by 3 bases; unmatched bases: 5. The CDR3 length is 15 residues. Germline CDR1 and CDR2: SGDLS and YYNGEE. The DNA of the CDR3 is TGTGCCAGCAGCGTAGGGGGGACAGGCGTCTACGAGCAGTACTTC. Translated: CASSVGGTGVYEQYF.

V gene TRBV9 combines with J gene TRBJ2-6; 14 nucleotides align to TRBD2. With 2 bases clipped from V and 2 bases from J, the junction kept 3 bases outside the gene matches. This CDR3 contains 18 residues. In germline, CDR1 is SGDLS, CDR2 YYNGEE. The CDR3 region has the DNA TGTGCCAGCAGCGTGACTAGCGGGGGGGCTACTGGGGCCAACGTCCTGACTTTC. This encodes CASSVTSGGATGANVLTF.

This clonotype appeared once. This chain links TRBV18 with TRBJ1-4; no definite D call. The CDR3 spans 13 residues. Trimming shortened V by 3 bases and J by 8 bases, and 10 bases separated the two germline ends. Germline CDR1 is KGHSH and CDR2 is LQKENI. The CDR3 loop reads CASSPPLAEKLFF. As DNA, the CDR3 is TGTGCCAGCTCACCTCCACTTGCGGAAAAACTGTTTTTT.

The gene calls are TRBV5-1 and TRBJ2-5; 9 bases map to TRBD1. Trimming at V came to 4 bases and at J to 4 bases, leaving 8 bases not matched to a gene. CDR3 length equals 15 residues. Germline V gene data show CDR1 as SGHRS and CDR2 as YFSETQ. This chain's CDR3 is CASSQLQGAGETQYF. CDR3 nucleotide sequence: TGCGCCAGCAGCCAATTACAGGGGGCCGGAGAGACCCAGTACTTC.

This rearrangement joins TRBV7-9 to TRBJ2-3, with 7 nucleotides matching TRBD1. The CDR3 length is 15 residues. In germline, CDR1 is SEHNR, CDR2 FQNEAQ (reference sequence). Losses at the gene ends were 4 bases for V and 3 bases for J; bases not matched to a gene: 7. The CDR3 bases are TGTGCCAGCAGCTCGACGACAGGGAAGACAGATACGCAGTATTTT. It is translated as CASSSTTGKTDTQYF.

This clonotype was detected a few times. The chain carries TRBV6-1 and TRBJ1-6; D not certain. The ends were cut back, 7 bases at V and 10 bases at J, with 14 bases in the middle. Looked up from germline, CDR1 is MNHNS and CDR2 is SASEGT. The CDR3 totals 13 residues. CDR3 sequence reads: CASTEREESPLHF. In nucleotides, the CDR3 is TGTGCCAGCACCGAACGTGAGGAGTCACCCCTCCACTTT.

The genes are TRBV2 and TRBJ1-4; D is possibly TRBD1 (6 bases). Germline V gene sequence: CDR1 SNHLY, CDR2 FYNNEI. V lost 5 bases and J 4 bases, leaving 17 bases between the germline ends. This CDR3 has 16 residues. CDR3 sequence (DNA): TGTGCCAGCAGTCAAGGGACATACGGAGATAATGAAAAACTGTTTTTT. Translation gives CASSQGTYGDNEKLFF.